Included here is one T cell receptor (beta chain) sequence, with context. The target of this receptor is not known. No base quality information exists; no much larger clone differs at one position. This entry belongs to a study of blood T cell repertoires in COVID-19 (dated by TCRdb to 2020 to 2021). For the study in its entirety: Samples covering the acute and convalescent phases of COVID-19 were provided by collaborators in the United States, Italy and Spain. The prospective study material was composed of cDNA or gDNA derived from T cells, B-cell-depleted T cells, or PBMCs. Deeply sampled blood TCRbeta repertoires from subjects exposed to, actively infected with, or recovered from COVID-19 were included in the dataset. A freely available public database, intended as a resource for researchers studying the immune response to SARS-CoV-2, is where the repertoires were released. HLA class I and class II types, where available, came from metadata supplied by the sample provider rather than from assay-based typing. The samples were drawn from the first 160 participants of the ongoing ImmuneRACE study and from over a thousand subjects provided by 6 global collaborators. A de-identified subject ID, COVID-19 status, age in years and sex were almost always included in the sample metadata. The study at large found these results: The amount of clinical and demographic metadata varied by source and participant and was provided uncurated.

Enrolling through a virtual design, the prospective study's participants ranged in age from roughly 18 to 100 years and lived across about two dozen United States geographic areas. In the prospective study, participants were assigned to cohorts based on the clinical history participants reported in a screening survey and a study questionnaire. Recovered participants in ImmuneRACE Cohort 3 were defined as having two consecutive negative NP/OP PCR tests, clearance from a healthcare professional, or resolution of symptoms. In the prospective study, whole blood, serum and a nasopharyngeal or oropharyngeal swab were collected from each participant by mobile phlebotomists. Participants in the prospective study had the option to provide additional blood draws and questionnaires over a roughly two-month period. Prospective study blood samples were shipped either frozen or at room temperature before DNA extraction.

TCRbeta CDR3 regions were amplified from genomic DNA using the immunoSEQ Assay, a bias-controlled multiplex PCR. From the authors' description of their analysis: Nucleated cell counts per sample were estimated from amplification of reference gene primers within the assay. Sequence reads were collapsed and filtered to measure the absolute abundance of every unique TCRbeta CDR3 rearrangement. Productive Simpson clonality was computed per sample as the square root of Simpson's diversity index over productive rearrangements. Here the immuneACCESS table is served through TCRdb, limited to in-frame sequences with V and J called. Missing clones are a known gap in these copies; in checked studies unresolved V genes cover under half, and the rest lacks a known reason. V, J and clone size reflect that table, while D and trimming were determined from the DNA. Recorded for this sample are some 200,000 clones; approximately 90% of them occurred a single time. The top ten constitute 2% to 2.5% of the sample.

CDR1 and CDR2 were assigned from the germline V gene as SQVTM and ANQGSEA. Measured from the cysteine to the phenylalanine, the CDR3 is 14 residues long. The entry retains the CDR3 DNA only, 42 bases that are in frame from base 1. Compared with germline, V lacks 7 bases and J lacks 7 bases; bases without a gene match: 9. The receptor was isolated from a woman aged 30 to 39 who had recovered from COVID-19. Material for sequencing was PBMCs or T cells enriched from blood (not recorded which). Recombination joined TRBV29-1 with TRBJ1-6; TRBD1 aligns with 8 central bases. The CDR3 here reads CSARTGQANSPLHF. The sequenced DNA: TGCAGCGCTCGAACGGGACAGGCGAATTCACCCCTCCACTTT.